This is a list of T cell receptor beta chains from one sample in a study of beta chain features in type 1 diabetes. Using immunoSEQ multiplex PCR, the repertoire was profiled, and TCRdb retains in-frame clones only, with some absent. In the table there are more than 300,000 clones, 9.6% of which are singletons. Sequencing was performed on central memory CD4+ T cells from blood. The origin of the receptors is a man aged 30 to 39 with type 1 diabetes. CDR3s include the opening cysteine and the closing phenylalanine or tryptophan.

CDR3aa	v_gene
CASSYGTGTNYGYTF	TRBV7-8
CASSIGRSPGYEQYF	TRBV19
CASRQLAGGPGELFF	TRBV6-6
CASSLLYEQYF	TRBV28
CASSPLVETEAFF	TRBV7-2
CASRVQNQPQHF	TRBV7-2
CASRGAGHNTDTQYF	TRBV5-4
CASSVGISYGYTF	TRBV9
CASNGKGGYEQYF	TRBV19
CASSFTPGLDYNEQFF	TRBV7-3
CASSATGISYEQYF	TRBV11-2
CASTRSLVGADTQYF	TRBV5-1
CASSLGGQGFSYEQYF	TRBV7-9
CASSLGPLQGWEYF	TRBV5-5
CASSVGLAGVPDTQYF	TRBV9
CAISLDYASLETQYF	TRBV11-2
CASSPGQGAAKNIQYF	TRBV5-4
CASSARQGVFAAFF	TRBV18
CASSYMAGSSYEQYF	TRBV10-3
CASSYGGYQTQYF	TRBV27
CASSEGPTETQYF	TRBV2
CASSPGQAYEQYF	TRBV11-1
CAWSVGAAQQETQYF	TRBV30
CASRAAYNEQFF	TRBV27
CASSLGLAGPSRQYF	TRBV5-6
CATSRDVGDYGYTF	TRBV15
CSVARSSTDTQYF	TRBV29-1
CASSREFGLDEQYF	TRBV18
CASKVANEQYF	TRBV6-1
CASSQDHGKEETQYF	TRBV4-3
CASSLTPGAGREYF	TRBV27
CASSNQGTSGSYIVDEQFF	TRBV19
CASSLGGSQREQYF	TRBV7-9
CASSPRLQEQFF	TRBV6-1
CASSQDTGTSGRHF	TRBV4-2
CASSFSGINEQFF	TRBV7-3
CASSSGGRETQYF	TRBV5-4
CASSLRGINGNQPQHF	TRBV7-2
CASSPADSSNQPQHF	TRBV18
CASSAWTGDGETQYF	TRBV6-1
CASSSGSMNTEAFF	TRBV6-6
CASSRTQEWSNQPQHF	TRBV18
CASSLGQGVTVRYTEAFF	TRBV4-2